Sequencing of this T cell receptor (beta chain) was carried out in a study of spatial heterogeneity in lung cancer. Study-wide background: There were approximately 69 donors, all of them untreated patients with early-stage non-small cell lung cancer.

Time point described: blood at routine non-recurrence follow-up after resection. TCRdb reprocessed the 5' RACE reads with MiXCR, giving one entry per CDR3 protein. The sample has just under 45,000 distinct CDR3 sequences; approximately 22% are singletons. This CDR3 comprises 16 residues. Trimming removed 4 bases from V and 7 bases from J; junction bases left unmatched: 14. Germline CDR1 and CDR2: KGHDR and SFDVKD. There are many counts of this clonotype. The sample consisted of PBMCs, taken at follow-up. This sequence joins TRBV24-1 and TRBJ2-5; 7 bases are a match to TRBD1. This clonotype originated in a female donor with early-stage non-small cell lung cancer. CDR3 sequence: CATSDASTGLGGTQYF. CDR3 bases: TGTGCCACCAGTGACGCTTCGACAGGGTTAGGCGGGACCCAGTACTTC.